This TCR beta chain originates from a study of CD8 T cells in ankylosing spondylitis. The CDR3 sequence is 14 residues long. Trimming cost V 6 bases and J 0 bases, with 8 bases left between them. Study-wide findings and caveats: In reactive arthritis synovial fluid and blood, some motif variants had been reported before. Clones that were linked to disease were CD8+ and were relatively rare in peripheral blood.

TCRdb re-called the 5' RACE reads through MiXCR, storing one row per CDR3 protein. The table lists about 260,000 distinct CDR3 sequences, around 20% of them singletons. This clonotype was seen a handful of times. No antigen is known for it. Input material: blood, either unsorted or a sorted T cell fraction (not recorded which). This receptor was identified in a male donor with ankylosing spondylitis or in good health (not recorded which). The chain couples TRBV12-3 or TRBV12-4 to TRBJ2-2; D uncertain. The CDR3 DNA sequence: TGTGCCAGCAGGCAGGATGCGAACACCGGGGAGCTGTTTTTT. Translated: CASRQDANTGELFF.